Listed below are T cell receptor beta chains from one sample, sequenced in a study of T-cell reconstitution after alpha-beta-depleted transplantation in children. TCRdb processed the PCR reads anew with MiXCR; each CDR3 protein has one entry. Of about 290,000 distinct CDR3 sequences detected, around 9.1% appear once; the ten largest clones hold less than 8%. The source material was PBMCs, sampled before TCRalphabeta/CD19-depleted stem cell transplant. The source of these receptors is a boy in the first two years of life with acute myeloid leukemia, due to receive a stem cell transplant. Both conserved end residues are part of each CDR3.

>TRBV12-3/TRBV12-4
CASSLAGENEQYF
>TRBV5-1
CASTVTAGGETQYF
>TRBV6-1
CASTPAPQGAGNEQFF
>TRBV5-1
CASSLGGLGLVYGYTF
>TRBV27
CASSPGTAPSQYF
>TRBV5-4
CASSGQGGTGNTIYF
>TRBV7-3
CASSLTSRGAVEQYF
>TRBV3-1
CASSQDPQTQYF
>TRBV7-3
CASAPGAGANVLTF
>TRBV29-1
CSVDRGSEKLFF
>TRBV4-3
CASSQDRIQPQHF
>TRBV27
CASSLIGGKYEQYF
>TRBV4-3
CASSQDLGTGIDEQFF
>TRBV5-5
CASRPTPRAQETQYF
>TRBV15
CATSSRSRTGIYGYTF
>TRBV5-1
CASSLLDRKTGELFF
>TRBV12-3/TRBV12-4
CASSWGRALEAFF
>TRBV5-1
CASSLMGNEQFF
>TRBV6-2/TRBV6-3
CASSYRGRLANEQYF
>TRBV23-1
CASFFKGGSSYNSPLHF
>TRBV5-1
CASSSDTGIAKNIQYF
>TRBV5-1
CASSGGLADIAKNIQYF
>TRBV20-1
CSARKETQYF
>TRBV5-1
CASSLDRAPTYEQYF
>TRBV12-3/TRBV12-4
CASSLVGSWLAGGRSYNEQFF
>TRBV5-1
CASSLALAGTTDTQYF
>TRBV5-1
CASSLKNRVRTAKNEKLFF
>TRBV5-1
CASSLVGPLAKNIQYF
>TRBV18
CASSPSSGRGTDTQYF
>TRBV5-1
CASSRGSGRGTGELFF
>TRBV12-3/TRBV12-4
CASTVTGALDGYTF
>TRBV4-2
CASSPQGPLAGGPDQETQYF
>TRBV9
CASSPAGTGASGEQFF
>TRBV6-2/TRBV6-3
CASSFWLSNEQFF
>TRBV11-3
CASSLYLSYEQYF
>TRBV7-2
CASSLRDKGPFF
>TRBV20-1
CSASPGQGNEKLFF
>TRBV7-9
CASSLGDLRGEKLFF
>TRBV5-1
CASSLAAQRQETQYF
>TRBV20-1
CSARAERGGSYNEQFF
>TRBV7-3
CASSSHRSGAGGILNEQFF
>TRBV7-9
CASSSRDEQFF
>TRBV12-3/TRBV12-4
CASSLGSAVYNEQFF
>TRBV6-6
CASRRLDRSEAFF
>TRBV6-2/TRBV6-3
CASSKTVTSGELFF
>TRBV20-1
CSARRTSGRRDTQYF
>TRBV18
CASTQNAGLSSYEQYF
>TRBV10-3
CAITRDGRNTEAFF
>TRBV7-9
CASSGLPSGSLQTQYF
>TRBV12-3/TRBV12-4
CASSPTTGANEQFF
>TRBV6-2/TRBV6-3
CASSYQVYEQYF